This TCR beta chain was captured in a study of blood T cell repertoires in COVID-19 (TCRdb year 2020). With respect to the entire study: The collaborator samples originated in the United States, Italy and Spain and spanned the acute and convalescent phases of COVID-19. Where HLA class I and class II types were available, the types were taken from metadata supplied by the sample provider, not from assay-based typing. Samples were obtained from the ongoing ImmuneRACE study (first 160 participants) and from roughly 1,300 subjects provided by 6 global collaborators. The sample metadata nearly always contained a de-identified subject ID, COVID-19 status, age in years and sex. The material from the prospective study consisted of cDNA or gDNA derived from T cells, B-cell-depleted T cells, or PBMCs. Deeply sampled blood TCRbeta repertoires from subjects exposed to, actively infected with, or recovered from COVID-19 were included in the dataset. The repertoires were released in a freely available public database meant as a resource for research on the immune response to SARS-CoV-2.

The germline V gene yields LGHNA for CDR1 and YNFKEQ for CDR2. A distance of 15 bases separates the germline ends of V and J, which lose 4 bases and 1 base respectively. Inclusive of the bounding cysteine and phenylalanine, the CDR3 is 16 residues long. The sequence is cut down to CDR3 DNA, 48 bases in frame from base 1. The collaborating institutions used their own protocols to collect whole blood in K2EDTA tubes. Collaborator samples were shipped for TCRbeta analysis as frozen whole blood, isolated PBMCs, or DNA extracted from either sample type. This clone showed up just once. Its antigen is still unknown. No base quality values were provided; no much bigger clone lies one nucleotide off. TCRbeta CDR3 regions were amplified from genomic DNA by means of the immunoSEQ Assay, a bias-controlled multiplex PCR. For the original study's pipeline: Nucleated cell counts per sample were estimated from amplification of reference gene primers within the assay. To quantify the absolute abundance of each unique TCRbeta CDR3 rearrangement, sequence reads were collapsed and filtered. For each sample, productive Simpson clonality was calculated as the square root of Simpson's diversity index over productive rearrangements. TCRdb retrieved this table from immuneACCESS and kept in-frame rearrangements only. Not all clones are present; in checked studies, unresolved V genes account for under half, and no reason is known for the remainder. The V and J calls and clone size were taken over from that table, and D and trimming were inferred from the DNA. The sample profile shows some 100,000 clones; about nine tenths of them were found once. The ten largest clones add up to around 1.5% of the sample.

What the study reported, not specific to this receptor: How much clinical and demographic metadata was included differed by source and by participant, and the metadata was provided uncurated.

Recombination joined TRBV4-2 with TRBJ2-3, and the D gene may be TRBD2, 5 bases matching. The sequenced sample consisted of peripheral blood. This receptor was obtained from a human donor with active COVID-19. The donor label of this sample is uncertain. For the CDR3, the sequence is CASSPSPGERTDTQYF. The DNA is as follows: TGTGCCAGCAGCCCCTCGCCTGGGGAGCGCACAGATACGCAGTATTTT.